This TCR beta chain originates from a study of T cells in localized non-small cell lung cancer. Using immunoSEQ multiplex PCR, the repertoire was profiled, and TCRdb retains in-frame clones only, with some absent. Among about 3,200 clones listed, less than 30% were seen once. The CDR3 loop spans 15 amino acids. CDR1 and CDR2 (germline): SGHNT, YENEEA. V lost 1 base and J lost 7; bases outside the gene matches: 7. This clone was counted a few times. V usage is TRBV11-3 and J usage is TRBJ2-1; the match to TRBD1 covers 7 bases. This TCR was recovered from a woman aged 40 to 75 with stage I lung adenocarcinoma. The specimen comprised normal lung tissue next to the tumor, sampled before any cancer treatment. The CDR3 here is CASSLGRDSSNEQFF. The CDR3, as DNA: TGTGCCAGCAGCTTAGGTCGGGACAGTAGTAATGAGCAGTTCTTC. The full variable domain, rest sourced from reference TRBV11-3 and TRBJ2-1, is EAGVVQSPRYKIIEKKQPVAFWCNPISGHNTLYWYLQNLGQGPELLIRYENEEAVDDSQLPKDRFSAERLKGVDSTLKIQPAELGDSAVYLCASSLGRDSSNEQFFGPGTRLTVL.